The 18 T cell receptor beta chains reported below all come from one sample, sequenced in a study of cytomegalovirus exposure and HLA in healthy donors. Primers included in the PCR were 60 Vbeta and 13 Jbeta primers. The assay was immunoSEQ multiplex PCR, and TCRdb's table has in-frame clones only and misses some. The top ten clones hold 7.3% of a sample with 80,000 to 100,000 clones, just under 80% of them seen once. The sequenced sample consisted of PBMCs. Receptors originate from a man aged 25-40 years in good health and CMV-seronegative.

This chain joins TRBV5-1 and TRBJ2-7, with D possibly TRBD1 on 5 matching bases. CDR3 length: 14 amino acids. V was clipped by 1 base and J by 2 bases, with 10 bases between them. Germline V gene lookup returns CDR1 SGHRS and CDR2 YFSETQ. The CDR3 DNA sequence: TGCGCCAGCAGCTTGCAGGGCGATACCTACGAGCAGTACTTC. Its protein is CASSLQGDTYEQYF.

This clone was observed once. The V call is TRBV5-1, the J call TRBJ1-4; D gene uncertain. There are 14 residues in the CDR3. Trimming pared 4 bases from V and 3 bases from J, leaving 10 bases between. Germline CDR1 is SGHRS and CDR2 is YFSETQ. The CDR3: CASSVQSANEKLFF. The CDR3 DNA is TGCGCCAGCAGCGTCCAATCAGCTAATGAAAAACTGTTTTTT. The full variable domain, rest sourced from reference TRBV5-1 and TRBJ1-4, is KAGVTQTPRYLIKTRGQQVTLSCSPISGHRSVSWYQQTPGQGLQFLFEYFSETQRNKGNFPGRFSGRQFSNSRSEMNVSTLELGDSALYLCASSVQSANEKLFFGSGTQLSVL.

This clone was detected only a few times. The V and J genes are TRBV28 and TRBJ2-7; TRBD1 matches 8 bases. This CDR3 comprises 14 residues. Losses at the gene ends were 5 bases for V and 3 bases for J; bases not matched to a gene: 6. CDR1 is MDHEN, CDR2 SYDVKM, per germline. CDR3 protein: CASSSQGAVYEQYF. The DNA for the CDR3 is TGTGCCAGCAGTAGCCAGGGGGCGGTCTACGAGCAGTACTTC.

The V and J genes are TRBV7-3 and TRBJ2-5, with D possibly TRBD2 on 7 matching bases. Germline CDR1 reads SGHTA; CDR2 reads FQGTGA. This CDR3 has 15 residues. Trimming stripped 2 bases from V and 4 bases from J, with 14 bases between. CDR3 bases: TGTGCCAGCAGCTTATCACGGGGGGCCCGAGAGACCCAGTACTTC. Its protein product is CASSLSRGARETQYF.

This rearrangement joins TRBV7-7 to TRBJ2-7; 7 bases fit TRBD2. V lost 1 base, J lost 6 bases, and 9 bases stayed unmatched. The germline gives CDR1 SSHAT, CDR2 FNYEAQ (reference sequence). There are 15 residues in the CDR3. The CDR3 DNA sequence: TGTGCCAGCAGCTTAGTAGCGGGTGGGGGGTCCGAGCAGTACTTC. As protein: CASSLVAGGGSEQYF.

The CDR3, as DNA: TGTGCCAGCAGCTTAGAACAGAGTATAACAGATACGCAGTATTTT. Translation: CASSLEQSITDTQYF. The chain joins TRBV7-9 to TRBJ2-3; unclear D gene. The V end was cut by 1 base, the J end by 3 bases, with 11 bases between. Germline V lookup: CDR1 SEHNR, CDR2 FQNEAQ (reference sequence). The CDR3 runs 15 residues.

The CDR3 sequence is CAVQFGLAGDNEQFF. CDR3 DNA: TGTGCCGTCCAATTCGGGCTAGCGGGAGACAATGAGCAGTTCTTC. The rearrangement uses TRBV15 and TRBJ2-1; 10 bases line up with TRBD2. Looked up from germline, CDR1 is LNHNV and CDR2 is YYDKDF (reference sequence). With V trimmed by 11 bases and J by 5 bases, 12 bases remained unmatched. The CDR3 is made up of 15 amino acids.

The chain couples TRBV7-2 to TRBJ2-1; D is possibly TRBD1 (5 bases). The CDR3 consists of 15 residues. CDR1 and CDR2 from the germline V gene are SGHTA and FQGNSA. Trimming took 4 bases from V and 0 from J, leaving 10 bases between them. DNA of the CDR3: TGTGCCAGCAGCTCGGACAAGAGCTCCTACAATGAGCAGTTCTTC. Protein: CASSSDKSSYNEQFF.

The V and J genes are TRBV6-4 and TRBJ2-7; TRBD2 is a possible D gene (6 bases). CDR1 is MRHNA, CDR2 SNTAGT, per germline. V gave up 8 bases and J gave up 3 bases, with 14 bases separating them. The CDR3 totals 13 residues. The CDR3 DNA reads TGTGCCAGCTCTCTCTCCGGGGGCTACGAGCAGTACTTC. This encodes CASSLSGGYEQYF.

This clone was detected only a few times. The CDR3 loop is CASSRGSPHEQFF. The CDR3 nucleotides read TGTGCCAGTAGTAGAGGGAGTCCCCATGAGCAGTTCTTC. J is TRBJ2-1 and V is TRBV19, with D perhaps TRBD2 (5 bases). Deletions cut 4 bases from V and 8 bases from J, with 12 bases between. This CDR3 spans 13 amino acids. The germline V gene encodes CDR1 LNHDA and CDR2 SQIVND (reference sequence).

The chain has TRBV25-1 and TRBJ2-3; tentative D call: TRBD2 (5 bases). This CDR3 has 11 residues. V was clipped by 5 bases and J by 5 bases, with 5 bases between them. In germline, CDR1 is MGHDK, CDR2 SYGVNS. The CDR3 sequence is CASSRGDTQYF. The CDR3 DNA is TGTGCCAGCAGTCGGGGAGATACGCAGTATTTT.

To note about this clone: The same CDR3 can be traced to other DNA sequences in this sample. This sequence joins TRBV6-1 and TRBJ1-1, with a possible D match to TRBD1 (6 bases). Germline V gives CDR1 MNHNS, CDR2 SASEGT. V was clipped by 4 bases and J by 1 base, with 10 bases between them. The CDR3 is 14 amino acids. The CDR3 is CASSGRGSNTEAFF. The CDR3 DNA reads as TGTGCCAGCAGTGGCAGGGGCTCGAACACTGAAGCTTTCTTT.

This chain connects TRBV27 to TRBJ1-2; 7 bases line up with TRBD1. The CDR3 is 14 residues long. Germline values: CDR1 MNHEY, CDR2 SMNVEV (reference sequence). J gave up 6 bases and V 6 bases, and 10 bases lay outside the gene matches. Written as DNA, the CDR3 is TGTGCCAGCAGCTTCCTACCAACAGGGGATGGCTACACCTTC. Protein product: CASSFLPTGDGYTF.

This clone was seen a single time. The chain employs TRBV11-2 and TRBJ2-7; D perhaps matches TRBD2 (5 bases). V lost 1 base to trimming and J lost 4 bases, with 11 bases between them. CDR3 length equals 14 residues. Germline CDR1 and CDR2: SGHAT and FQNNGV. This CDR3 reads CASSLAGKAYEQYF. In DNA form, the CDR3 reads TGTGCCAGCAGCTTAGCGGGGAAGGCATACGAGCAGTACTTC. The complete variable domain, with remaining parts taken from reference TRBV11-2 and TRBJ2-7, reads EAGVAQSPRYKIIEKRQSVAFWCNPISGHATLYWYQQILGQGPKLLIQFQNNGVVDDSQLPKDRFSAERLKGVDSTLKIQPAKLEDSAVYLCASSLAGKAYEQYFGPGTRLTVT.

V and J are TRBV6-5 and TRBJ1-2; TRBD1 matches 7 bases. The CDR3 consists of 12 residues. CDR1 and CDR2 from the germline V gene are MNHEY and SVGAGI. V dropped 4 bases and J dropped 7; count of bases not matched to a gene: 3. CDR3 region: CASSSTGTGYTF. In DNA, the CDR3 is TGTGCCAGCAGTTCGACAGGGACTGGCTACACCTTC.

The chain couples TRBV7-2 to TRBJ2-7, with a weak D call TRBD2 (6 bases). CDR3 length: 14 residues. Germline CDR1 is SGHTA and CDR2 is FQGNSA. V gave up 1 base and J gave up 5 bases, with 12 bases separating them. The CDR3 region has the DNA TGTGCCAGCAGCTTAGGCCCGACTAGAGACGAGCAGTACTTC. Translation: CASSLGPTRDEQYF.

This clone appeared once. This sequence joins TRBV19 and TRBJ2-1; D ambiguous. Trimming pared 3 bases from V and 1 base from J, leaving 16 bases between. Looked up from germline, CDR1 is LNHDA and CDR2 is SQIVND (reference sequence). The CDR3 runs 17 residues. The chain's CDR3 is CASSILPQEWSYNEQFF. The CDR3 DNA reads as TGTGCCAGTAGTATTCTTCCCCAAGAGTGGTCCTACAATGAGCAGTTCTTC. Full variable domain (missing parts from reference TRBV19 and TRBJ2-1): DGGITQSPKYLFRKEGQNVTLSCEQNLNHDAMYWYRQDPGQGLRLIYYSQIVNDFQKGDIAEGYSVSREKKESFPLTVTSAQKNPTAFYLCASSILPQEWSYNEQFFGPGTRLTVL.

The chain is built from TRBV25-1 and TRBJ2-7, with D tentatively TRBD2 (5 bases). V was clipped by 5 bases and J by 2 bases, with 13 bases between them. CDR1 MGHDK and CDR2 SYGVNS come from the germline V gene. This CDR3 is built from 14 residues. CDR3 sequence reads: CASSSPGSTYEQYF. CDR3 nucleotides: TGTGCCAGCAGTTCCCCGGGGTCAACCTACGAGCAGTACTTC.